This record looks at one T cell receptor beta chain sequence and its context. Its antigen remains unidentified. Germline CDR1 is LNHNV and CDR2 is YYDKDF (reference sequence). Trimming took 2 bases from V and 10 from J, leaving 6 bases between them. The CDR3 extends over 12 amino acids. This specimen belongs to a study of T cells in Graves' hyperthyroidism and ophthalmopathy. Lactation, pregnancy, other autoimmune disease or uncontrolled infection excluded patients. The diagnoses drew upon clinical symptoms, serum thyroxine and TRAb, thyroid ultrasound and orbital computed tomography. The investigators amplified TCR beta CDR3 regions from RNA transcripts. HTBI primers drove first-round RT-PCR of the TCR CDR3. TCRdb reprocessed the multiplex PCR reads with MiXCR, giving one entry per CDR3 protein. The repertoire has roughly 510,000 distinct CDR3 sequences, around 50% of them found once; the top ten carry 44%.

Points from the study as a whole: Ophthalmopathy was separated from stable hyperthyroidism by a 13 V-J model. Progression to ophthalmopathy was predicted a median of approximately 6.4 months early.

This chain links TRBV15 with TRBJ1-6; TRBD1 might be the D (5 bases). The receptor was derived from an adult woman with Graves' disease, either hyperthyroidism or ophthalmopathy (not recorded which). The sample comprised peripheral blood or thyroid tissue (not recorded which). CDR3: CATSRWGSPLHF. For the CDR3, the DNA is TGTGCCACCAGCAGATGGGGGTCACCCCTCCACTTT.